Described below is a single T cell receptor beta chain sequence and its context. One entry per CDR3 protein, called by TCRdb with MiXCR from the RT-PCR reads. This sample has 920,000 or so distinct CDR3 sequences, with 18% found just once. The entry originates in a study of patients and donors after allogeneic stem cell transplantation. V was pared by 1 base and J by 4 bases, with 7 bases between. From germline, CDR1 is SEHNR and CDR2 FQNEAQ (reference sequence). This CDR3 spans 13 amino acids. J is TRBJ1-1 and V is TRBV7-9; D call uncertain. Sequenced input: blood, either unsorted or a sorted T cell fraction (not recorded which). The TCR originated in a human donor who was either an allogeneic HSCT recipient or a stem cell or donor lymphocyte infusion donor (not recorded which). It is not recorded whose cells these are; they may come from a transplant donor. CDR3 nucleotide sequence: TGTGCCAGCAGCTTAGTGACGGCCACTGAAGCTTTCTTT. It codes for CASSLVTATEAFF.